This TCR beta chain was identified during a study of long-term antiretroviral therapy in people with HIV. General study findings and limits: HIV repertoires covered narrower CDR3 length ranges than controls did.

Sequencing relied on immunoSEQ assay v3.0, run at survey level. Per-sample sequencing targets were roughly 35,000-55,000 T-cell genomes. Method: immunoSEQ multiplex PCR; TCRdb's copy keeps in-frame clones and lacks some. The table has 25,000 to 30,000 clones, 65% to 85% seen once; the top ten hold roughly 9.8%. This clone was picked up a small number of times. The antigen is undetermined. Each HIV participant was treated in the United States. The samples, holding about 1-11 million cryopreserved PBMC, were thawed before DNA extraction was carried out. The sample was unsorted PBMCs, taken 2.7 to 2.9 years after starting antiretroviral therapy. This TCR was sampled from a man aged 25 to 40 with HIV.

This CDR3 is CASSLEPAYGYTF. The CDR3, as DNA: TGTGCCAGCAGCTTAGAACCCGCCTATGGCTACACCTTC. The chain is built from TRBV7-9 and TRBJ1-2, with no clear D. CDR3 length: 13 amino acids. V was clipped by 1 base and J by 4 bases, with 7 bases between them. The germline V gene has CDR1 SEHNR and CDR2 FQNEAQ (reference sequence).